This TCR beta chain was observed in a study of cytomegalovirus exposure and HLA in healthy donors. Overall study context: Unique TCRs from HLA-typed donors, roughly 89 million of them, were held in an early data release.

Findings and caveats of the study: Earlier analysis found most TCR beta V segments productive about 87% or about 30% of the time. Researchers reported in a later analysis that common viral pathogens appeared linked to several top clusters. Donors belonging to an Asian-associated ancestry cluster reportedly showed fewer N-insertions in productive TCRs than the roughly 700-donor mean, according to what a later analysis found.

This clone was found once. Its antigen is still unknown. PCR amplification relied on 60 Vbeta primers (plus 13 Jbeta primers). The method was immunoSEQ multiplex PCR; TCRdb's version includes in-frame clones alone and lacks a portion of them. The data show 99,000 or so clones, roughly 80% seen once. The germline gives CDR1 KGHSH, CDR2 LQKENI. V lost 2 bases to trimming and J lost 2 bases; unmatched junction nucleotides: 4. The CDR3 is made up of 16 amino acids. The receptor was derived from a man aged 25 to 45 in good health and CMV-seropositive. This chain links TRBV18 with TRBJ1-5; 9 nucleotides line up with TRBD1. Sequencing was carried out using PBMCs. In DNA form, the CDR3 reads TGTGCCAGCTCACCAGGCCGGGACAGGGGCAATCAGCCCCAGCATTTT. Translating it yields CASSPGRDRGNQPQHF.